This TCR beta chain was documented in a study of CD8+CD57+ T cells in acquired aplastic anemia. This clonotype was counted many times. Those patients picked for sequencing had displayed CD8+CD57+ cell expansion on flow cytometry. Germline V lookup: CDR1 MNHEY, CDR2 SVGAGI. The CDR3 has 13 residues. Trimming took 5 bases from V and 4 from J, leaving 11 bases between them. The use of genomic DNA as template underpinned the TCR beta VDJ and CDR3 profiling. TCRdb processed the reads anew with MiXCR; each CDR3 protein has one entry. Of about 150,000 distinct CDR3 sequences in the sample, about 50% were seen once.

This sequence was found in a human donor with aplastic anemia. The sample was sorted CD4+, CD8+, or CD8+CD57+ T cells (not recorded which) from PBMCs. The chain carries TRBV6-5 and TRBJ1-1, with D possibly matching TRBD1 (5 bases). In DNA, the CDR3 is TGTGCCAGCAGTCTCAAGGGGACCACTGAAGCTTTCTTT. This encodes CASSLKGTTEAFF.